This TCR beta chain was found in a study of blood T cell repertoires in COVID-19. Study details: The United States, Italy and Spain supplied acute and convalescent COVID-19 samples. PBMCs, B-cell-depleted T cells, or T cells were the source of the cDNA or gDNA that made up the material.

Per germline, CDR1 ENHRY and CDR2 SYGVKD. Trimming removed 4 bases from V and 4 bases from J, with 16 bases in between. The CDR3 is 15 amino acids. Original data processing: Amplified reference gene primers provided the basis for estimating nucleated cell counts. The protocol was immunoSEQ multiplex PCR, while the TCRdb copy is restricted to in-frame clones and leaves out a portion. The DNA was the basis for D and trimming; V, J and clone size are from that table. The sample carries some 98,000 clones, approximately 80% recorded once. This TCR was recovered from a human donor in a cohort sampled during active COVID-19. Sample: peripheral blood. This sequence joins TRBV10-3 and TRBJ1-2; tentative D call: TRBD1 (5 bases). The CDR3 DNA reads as TGTGCCATCAGTGCACTACAGGAGACCGTCTATGGCTACACCTTC. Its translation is CAISALQETVYGYTF.